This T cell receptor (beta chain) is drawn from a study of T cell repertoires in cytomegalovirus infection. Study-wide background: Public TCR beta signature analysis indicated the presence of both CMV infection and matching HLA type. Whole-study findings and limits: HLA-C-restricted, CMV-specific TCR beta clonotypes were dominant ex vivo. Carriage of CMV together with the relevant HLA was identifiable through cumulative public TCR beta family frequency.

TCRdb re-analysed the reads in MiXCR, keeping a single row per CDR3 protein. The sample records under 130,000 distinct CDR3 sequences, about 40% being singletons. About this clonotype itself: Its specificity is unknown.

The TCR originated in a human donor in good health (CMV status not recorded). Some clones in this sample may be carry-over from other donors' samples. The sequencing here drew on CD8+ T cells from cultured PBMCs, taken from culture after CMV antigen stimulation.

CDR3 nucleotides: TGTGCCAGCAGCTCTTCCCGACCAGAGTCTAATGAAAAACTGTTTTTT. Its translation: CASSSSRPESNEKLFF. This sequence joins TRBV7-4 and TRBJ1-4, with D hard to call. Germline-derived CDR1 and CDR2 are SGHVT and SQSDAQ. The length of the CDR3 is 16 residues. The V end lost 4 bases, the J end lost 3 bases, and 15 bases lay between the germline ends.